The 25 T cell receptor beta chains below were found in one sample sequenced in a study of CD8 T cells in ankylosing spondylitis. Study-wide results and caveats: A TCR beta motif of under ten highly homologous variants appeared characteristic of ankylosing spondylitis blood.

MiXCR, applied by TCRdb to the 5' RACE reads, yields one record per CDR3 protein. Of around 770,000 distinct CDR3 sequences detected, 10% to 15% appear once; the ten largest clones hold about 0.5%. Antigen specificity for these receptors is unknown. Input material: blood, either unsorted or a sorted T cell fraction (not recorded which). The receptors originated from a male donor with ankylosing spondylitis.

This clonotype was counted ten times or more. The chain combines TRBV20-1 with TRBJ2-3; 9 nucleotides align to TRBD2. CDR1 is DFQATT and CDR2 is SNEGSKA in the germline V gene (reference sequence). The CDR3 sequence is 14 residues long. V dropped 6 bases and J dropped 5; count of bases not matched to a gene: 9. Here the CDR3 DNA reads TGCAGTGCCGGGAGCGGGGGGCTGCGAGATACGCAGTATTTT. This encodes CSAGSGGLRDTQYF.

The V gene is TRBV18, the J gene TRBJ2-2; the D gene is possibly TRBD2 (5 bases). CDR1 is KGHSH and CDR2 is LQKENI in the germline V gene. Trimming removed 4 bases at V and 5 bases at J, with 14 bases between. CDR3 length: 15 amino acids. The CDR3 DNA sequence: TGTGCCAGCTCACTTGCAGTGCCGGGGACCGGGGAGCTGTTTTTT. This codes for CASSLAVPGTGELFF.

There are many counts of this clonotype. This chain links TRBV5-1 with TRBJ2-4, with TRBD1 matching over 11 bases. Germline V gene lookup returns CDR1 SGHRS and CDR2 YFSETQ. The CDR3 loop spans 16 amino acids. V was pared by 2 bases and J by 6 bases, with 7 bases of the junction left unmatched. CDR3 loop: CASSFGTGGTGNIQYF. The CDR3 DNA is TGCGCCAGCAGCTTCGGGACAGGGGGAACGGGAAACATTCAGTACTTC.

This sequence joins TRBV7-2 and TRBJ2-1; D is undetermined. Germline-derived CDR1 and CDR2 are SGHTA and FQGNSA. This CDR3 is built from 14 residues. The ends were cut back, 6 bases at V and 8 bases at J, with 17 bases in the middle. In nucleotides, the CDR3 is TGTGCCAGCAGTTCCGCATTTAACTGGGATGAGCAGTTCTTC. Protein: CASSSAFNWDEQFF.

CDR3 in amino acids: CASSVNRGSTGELFF. DNA of the CDR3: TGTGCCAGCAGCGTTAACAGGGGGAGCACCGGGGAGCTGTTTTTT. V and J are TRBV9 and TRBJ2-2; TRBD1 matches 8 bases. V dropped 2 bases and J dropped 4; count of bases not matched to a gene: 4. CDR3 length: 15 amino acids. Germline V lookup: CDR1 SGDLS, CDR2 YYNGEE.

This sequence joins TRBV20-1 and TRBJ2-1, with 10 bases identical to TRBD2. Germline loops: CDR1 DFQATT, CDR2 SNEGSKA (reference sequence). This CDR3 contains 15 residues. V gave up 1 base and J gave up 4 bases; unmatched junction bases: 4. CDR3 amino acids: CSARGTSGFYNEQFF. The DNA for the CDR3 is TGCAGTGCTAGAGGGACTAGCGGCTTTTACAATGAGCAGTTCTTC.

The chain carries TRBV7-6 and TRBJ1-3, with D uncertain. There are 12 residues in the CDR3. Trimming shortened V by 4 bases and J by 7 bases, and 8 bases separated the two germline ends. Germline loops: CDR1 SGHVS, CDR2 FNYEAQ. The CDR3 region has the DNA TGTGCCAGCAGCTCGAGGGAGAACACCATATATTTT. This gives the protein CASSSRENTIYF.

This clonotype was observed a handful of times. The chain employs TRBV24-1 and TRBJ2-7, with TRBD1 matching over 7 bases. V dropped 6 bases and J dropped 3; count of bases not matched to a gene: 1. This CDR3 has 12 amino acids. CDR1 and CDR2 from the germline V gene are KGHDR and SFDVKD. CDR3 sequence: CATSWTGYEQYF. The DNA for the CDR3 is TGTGCCACCAGTTGGACAGGCTACGAGCAGTACTTC.

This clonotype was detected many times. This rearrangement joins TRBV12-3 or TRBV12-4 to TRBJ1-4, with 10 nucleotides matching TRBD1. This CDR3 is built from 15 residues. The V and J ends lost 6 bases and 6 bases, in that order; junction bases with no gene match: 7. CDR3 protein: CASRRATGGHEKLFF. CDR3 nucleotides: TGTGCCAGCAGACGTGCGACAGGGGGCCATGAAAAACTGTTTTTT.

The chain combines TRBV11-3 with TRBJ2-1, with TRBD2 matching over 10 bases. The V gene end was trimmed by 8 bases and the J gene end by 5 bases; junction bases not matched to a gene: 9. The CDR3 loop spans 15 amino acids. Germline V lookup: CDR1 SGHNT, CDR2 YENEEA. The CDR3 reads CASSAGGPDDNEQFF. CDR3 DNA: TGTGCCAGCTCAGCGGGGGGGCCGGACGACAATGAGCAGTTCTTC.

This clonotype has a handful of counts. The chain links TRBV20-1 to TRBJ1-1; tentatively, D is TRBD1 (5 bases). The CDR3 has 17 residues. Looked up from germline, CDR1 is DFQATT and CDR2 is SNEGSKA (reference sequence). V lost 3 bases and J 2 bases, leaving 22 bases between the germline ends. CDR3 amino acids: CSASPPGGYITNTEAFF. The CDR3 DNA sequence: TGCAGTGCTAGCCCCCCGGGGGGGTATATAACTAACACTGAAGCTTTCTTT.

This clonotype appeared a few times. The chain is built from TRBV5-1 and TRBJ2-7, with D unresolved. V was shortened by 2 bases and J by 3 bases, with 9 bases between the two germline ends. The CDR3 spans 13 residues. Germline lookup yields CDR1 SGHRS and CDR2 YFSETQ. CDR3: CASSFNRDYEQYF. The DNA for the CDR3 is TGCGCCAGCAGCTTTAACCGAGACTACGAGCAGTACTTC.

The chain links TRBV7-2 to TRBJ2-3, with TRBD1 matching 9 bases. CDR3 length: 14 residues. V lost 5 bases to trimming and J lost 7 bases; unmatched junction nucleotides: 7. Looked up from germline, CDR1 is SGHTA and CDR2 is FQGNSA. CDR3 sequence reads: CASSQTGQGHTQYF. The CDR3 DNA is TGTGCCAGCAGCCAGACGGGACAGGGTCATACGCAGTATTTT.

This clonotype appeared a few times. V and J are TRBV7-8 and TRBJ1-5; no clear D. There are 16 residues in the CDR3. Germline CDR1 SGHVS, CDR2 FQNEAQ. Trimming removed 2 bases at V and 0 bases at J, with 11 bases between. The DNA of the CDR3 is TGTGCCAGCAGCTTATACGGGGTGGGTAGCAATCAGCCCCAGCATTTT. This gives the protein CASSLYGVGSNQPQHF.

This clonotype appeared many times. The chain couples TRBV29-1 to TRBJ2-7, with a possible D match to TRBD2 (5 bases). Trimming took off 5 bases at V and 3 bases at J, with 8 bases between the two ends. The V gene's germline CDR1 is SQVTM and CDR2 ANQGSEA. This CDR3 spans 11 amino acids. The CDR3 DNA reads TGCAGCGTTCGGACTTTCTACGAGCAGTACTTC. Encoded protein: CSVRTFYEQYF.

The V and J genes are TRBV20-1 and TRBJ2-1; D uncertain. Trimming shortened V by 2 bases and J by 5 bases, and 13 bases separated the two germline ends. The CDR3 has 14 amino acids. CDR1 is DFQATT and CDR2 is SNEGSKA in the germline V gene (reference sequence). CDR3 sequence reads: CSARTLGTNNEQFF. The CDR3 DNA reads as TGCAGTGCTAGAACCCTCGGCACTAACAATGAGCAGTTCTTC.

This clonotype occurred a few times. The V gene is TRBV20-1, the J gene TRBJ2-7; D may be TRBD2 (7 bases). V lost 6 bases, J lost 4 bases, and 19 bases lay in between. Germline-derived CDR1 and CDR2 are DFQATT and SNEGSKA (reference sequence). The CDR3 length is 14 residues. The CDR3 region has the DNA TGCAGTGCCGGGTGGGCGGGGGCCGCTTACGAGCAGTACTTC. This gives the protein CSAGWAGAAYEQYF.

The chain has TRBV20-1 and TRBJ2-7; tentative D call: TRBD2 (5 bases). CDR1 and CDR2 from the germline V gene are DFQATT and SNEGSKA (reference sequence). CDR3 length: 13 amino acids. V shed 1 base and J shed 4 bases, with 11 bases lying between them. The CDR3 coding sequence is TGCAGTGCTAGAGTTGGGGAGAGGTACGAGCAGTACTTC. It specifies CSARVGERYEQYF.

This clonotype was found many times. CDR3 bases: TGCAGCGTTGCCCGGGACAGGGGGCTGTCTGAAGCTTTCTTT. Encoded protein: CSVARDRGLSEAFF. The chain combines TRBV29-1 with TRBJ1-1; 12 bases fit TRBD1. The CDR3 runs 14 residues. V was clipped by 4 bases and J by 6 bases; unmatched bases: 6. Germline V gene sequence: CDR1 SQVTM, CDR2 ANQGSEA.

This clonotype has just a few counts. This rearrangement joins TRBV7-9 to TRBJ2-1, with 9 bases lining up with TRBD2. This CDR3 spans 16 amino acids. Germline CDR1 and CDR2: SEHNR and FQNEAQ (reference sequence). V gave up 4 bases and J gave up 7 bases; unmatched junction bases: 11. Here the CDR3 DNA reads TGTGCCAGCAGCTCCGTACTTGAGCGGGGGGCTAATGAGCAGTTCTTC. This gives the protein CASSSVLERGANEQFF.

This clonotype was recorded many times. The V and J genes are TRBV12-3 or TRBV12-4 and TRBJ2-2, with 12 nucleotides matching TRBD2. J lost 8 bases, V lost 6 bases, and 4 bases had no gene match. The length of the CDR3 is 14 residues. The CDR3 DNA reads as TGTGCCAGCAGCCTAGCGGGAGGGCCAGGGGAGCTGTTTTTT. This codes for CASSLAGGPGELFF.

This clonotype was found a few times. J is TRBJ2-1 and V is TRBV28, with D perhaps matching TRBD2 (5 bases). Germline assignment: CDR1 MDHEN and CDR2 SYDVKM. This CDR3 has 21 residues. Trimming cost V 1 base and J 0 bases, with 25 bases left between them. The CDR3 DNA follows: TGTGCCAGCAGTTTATTGTTTATGGGCCTCTCGGGGAAAAGCTCCTACAATGAGCAGTTCTTC. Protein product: CASSLLFMGLSGKSSYNEQFF.

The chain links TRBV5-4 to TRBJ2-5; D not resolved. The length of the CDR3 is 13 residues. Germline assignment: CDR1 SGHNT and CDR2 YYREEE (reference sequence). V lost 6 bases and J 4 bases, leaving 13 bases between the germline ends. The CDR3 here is CASTHANGETQYF. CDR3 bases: TGTGCCAGCACGCACGCAAATGGAGAGACCCAGTACTTC.

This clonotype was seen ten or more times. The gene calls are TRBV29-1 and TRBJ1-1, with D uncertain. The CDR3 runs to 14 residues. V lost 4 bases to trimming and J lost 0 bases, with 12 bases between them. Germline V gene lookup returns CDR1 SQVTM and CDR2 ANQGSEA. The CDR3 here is CSVGTSFMNTEAFF. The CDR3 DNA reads TGCAGCGTTGGGACTTCTTTTATGAACACTGAAGCTTTCTTT.

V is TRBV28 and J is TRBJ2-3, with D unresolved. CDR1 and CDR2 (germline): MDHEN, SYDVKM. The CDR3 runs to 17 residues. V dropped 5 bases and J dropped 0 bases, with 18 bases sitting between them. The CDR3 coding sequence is TGTGCCAGCAGTGGAACGCGGCCCGAACTTAGCACAGATACGCAGTATTTT. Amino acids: CASSGTRPELSTDTQYF.